The next 23 T cell receptor beta chains were all read from a single sample in a study of blood T cell repertoires in COVID-19. TCRdb's table, derived via immunoSEQ multiplex PCR, lists solely in-frame clones and lacks some. This table holds under 300,000 clones, roughly nine tenths found once. Sequencing was done on a sample of PBMCs or T cells enriched from blood (not recorded which). These receptors were taken from a human donor in a cohort exposed to, infected with or recovered from COVID-19 (not recorded which). The donor label of this sample is uncertain.

This clone was counted a few times. The gene calls are TRBV2 and TRBJ1-6; D call uncertain. There are 13 residues in the CDR3. Germline V CDR1 and CDR2: SNHLY, FYNNEI. V gave up 1 base and J gave up 9 bases, with 7 bases separating them. CDR3 region: CASSEGAGSPLHF. The DNA for the CDR3 is TGTGCCAGCAGTGAAGGGGCAGGTTCACCCCTCCACTTT.

This rearrangement joins TRBV3-1 (or the pseudogene TRBV3-2) to TRBJ2-2, with D possibly being TRBD1 (5 bases). Germline loops: CDR1 LGHDT, CDR2 YNNKEL (reference sequence). The CDR3 totals 14 residues. Trimming took off 6 bases at V and 6 bases at J, with 14 bases between the two ends. For the CDR3, the DNA is TGTGCCAGCAGACAATTCGACAGATCCGGGGAGCTGTTTTTT. Its protein product is CASRQFDRSGELFF.

The table lists this clone with a few counts. The chain links TRBV9 to TRBJ1-1, with unresolved D. Trimming took 4 bases from V and 11 from J, leaving 15 bases between them. Per the germline V gene, CDR1 is SGDLS and CDR2 is YYNGEE. The CDR3 runs to 12 residues. The CDR3 bases are TGTGCCAGCAGCACTCGACTGGGGAGGGCTTTCTTT. It yields the protein CASSTRLGRAFF.

V is TRBV5-6 and J is TRBJ2-2, with 8 bases identical to TRBD1. This CDR3 has 15 residues. Trimming took 6 bases from V and 7 from J; bases not matched to a gene: 11. CDR1 is SGHDT, CDR2 YYEEEE, per germline. The CDR3 DNA reads TGTGCCAGCACCCTGGGGCCAGGGGGCGGCGGGGAGCTGTTTTTT. Translated: CASTLGPGGGGELFF.

The chain links TRBV13 to TRBJ1-2; the D is unclear. The V end was cut by 2 bases, the J end by 14 bases, with 21 bases between. The CDR3 sequence is 14 residues long. Per the germline V gene, CDR1 is PRHDT and CDR2 is FYEKMQ (reference sequence). Here the CDR3 DNA reads TGTGCCAGCAGCTTATCTGTGATGGGAGAGGCCCGGACCTTC. This encodes CASSLSVMGEARTF. Looking up the rest from reference TRBV13 and TRBJ1-2 gives the full variable domain: AAGVIQSPRHLIKEKRETATLKCYPIPRHDTVYWYQQGPGQDPQFLISFYEKMQSDKGSIPDRFSAQQFSDYHSELNMSSLELGDSALYFCASSLSVMGEARTFGSGTRLTVV.

The V and J genes are TRBV7-9 and TRBJ2-5; D gene unclear. CDR3 size: 10 residues. The V end lost 10 bases, the J end lost 2 bases, and 5 bases lay between the germline ends. CDR1 SEHNR and CDR2 FQNEAQ come from the germline V gene (reference sequence). The CDR3 DNA reads TGTGCCACTCAGCAAGAGACCCAGTACTTC. Its protein product is CATQQETQYF.

This chain uses TRBV11-1 with TRBJ2-2, with TRBD2 as a possible D gene (6 bases). There are 16 residues in the CDR3. Germline-derived CDR1 and CDR2 are SGHAT and FQDESV (reference sequence). The ends were cut back, 3 bases at V and 1 base at J, with 12 bases in the middle. CDR3 protein: CASSFFLGGNTGELFF. The CDR3 DNA reads TGTGCCAGCAGCTTCTTCCTGGGGGGGAACACCGGGGAGCTGTTTTTT. The full variable domain, rest sourced from reference TRBV11-1 and TRBJ2-2, is EAEVAQSPRYKITEKSQAVAFWCDPISGHATLYWYRQILGQGPELLVQFQDESVVDDSQLPKDRFSAERLKGVDSTLKIQPAELGDSAMYLCASSFFLGGNTGELFFGEGSRLTVL.

In this sample, this clone turned up a few times. The chain carries TRBV4-2 and TRBJ1-2; no clear D. The CDR3 totals 16 residues. Trimming removed 4 bases from V and 7 bases from J, with 22 bases in between. Germline V CDR1 and CDR2: LGHNA, YNFKEQ. The CDR3: CASSPRSNPFEAGYTF. DNA of the CDR3: TGTGCCAGCAGCCCGCGTTCCAATCCCTTCGAGGCTGGCTACACCTTC.

The chain joins TRBV6-6 to TRBJ1-3, with D unclear. Between the trimmed V and J ends, which lost 5 bases and 4 bases, there was a span of 12 bases. CDR3 length: 14 residues. Germline values: CDR1 MNHNY, CDR2 SVGAGI (reference sequence). The CDR3 loop reads CASSDTRSGNTIYF. The CDR3 coding sequence is TGTGCCAGCAGTGACACACGATCCGGAAACACCATATATTTT.

A few counts support this clone. The CDR3 region is CASGLGVSGGRETQYF. CDR3 in DNA: TGTGCCAGCGGACTAGGGGTGAGCGGGGGACGGGAGACCCAGTACTTC. The chain carries TRBV3-1 (or the pseudogene TRBV3-2) and TRBJ2-5, with 8 bases lining up with TRBD2. The germline CDR1 and CDR2 sequences are LGHDT and YNNKEL (reference sequence). Trimming removed 8 bases from V and 5 bases from J; junction bases left unmatched: 16. The CDR3 is 16 amino acids.

The chain has TRBV12-3 or TRBV12-4 and TRBJ2-7; maybe TRBD2 (5 bases). The ends were cut back, 6 bases at V and 7 bases at J, with 13 bases in the middle. The CDR3 is 12 residues long. In DNA form, the CDR3 reads TGTGCCAGCAGCACCTCCCCGGGGGAGCAGTACTTC. This sequence encodes CASSTSPGEQYF.

This clone was detected once. V gene TRBV4-3 combines with J gene TRBJ2-7; the match to TRBD2 covers 9 bases. This CDR3 has 16 amino acids. The ends lost 1 base at V and 2 bases at J; junction bases unmatched: 6. Per germline, CDR1 LGHNA and CDR2 YSLEER. The CDR3 is CASSQGSGGPAYEQYF. CDR3 in DNA: TGCGCCAGCAGCCAAGGGAGCGGGGGGCCTGCCTACGAGCAGTACTTC.

V and J are TRBV5-1 and TRBJ1-6; a weak D match, TRBD1 (5 bases). V was pared by 7 bases and J by 2 bases, with 13 bases between. The CDR3 has 15 amino acids. The V gene's germline CDR1 is SGHRS and CDR2 YFSETQ. The CDR3 DNA reads TGCGCCAGCGCCTTAGGGGATGCCTATAATTCACCCCTCCACTTT. Translating gives CASALGDAYNSPLHF. Full variable domain (missing parts from reference TRBV5-1 and TRBJ1-6): KAGVTQTPRYLIKTRGQQVTLSCSPISGHRSVSWYQQTPGQGLQFLFEYFSETQRNKGNFPGRFSGRQFSNSRSEMNVSTLELGDSALYLCASALGDAYNSPLHFGNGTRLTVT.

This sequence joins TRBV6-2 or TRBV6-3 and TRBJ1-6; the match to TRBD1 covers 8 bases. Trimming took 0 bases from V and 7 from J; bases not matched to a gene: 2. Germline V gene data show CDR1 as MNHEY and CDR2 as SVGEGT. The CDR3 sequence is 15 residues long. The CDR3: CASSYSDRENSPLHF. In nucleotides, the CDR3 is TGTGCCAGCAGTTACTCGGACAGGGAGAATTCACCCCTCCACTTT.

The CDR3 DNA reads TGCAGCGTTTGCCTGGGGCGGTACACTGAAGCTTTCTTT. Amino acid sequence: CSVCLGRYTEAFF. The chain combines TRBV29-1 with TRBJ1-1; tentative D call: TRBD1 (5 bases). Germline V gene data show CDR1 as SQVTM and CDR2 as ANQGSEA. This CDR3 has 13 amino acids. Trimming pared 5 bases from V and 3 bases from J, leaving 13 bases between.

The V call is TRBV14, the J call TRBJ2-1, with TRBD2 as a possible D gene (7 bases). CDR1 and CDR2 from the germline V gene are SGHDN and FVKESK. V lost 4 bases and J lost 13, with 20 bases in between. CDR3 size: 14 residues. The CDR3 DNA sequence: TGTGCCAGCAGCCCCCGAGGGGGGGCAGGTAAACAGTTCTTC. Translation: CASSPRGGAGKQFF. The whole variable domain, remainder taken from reference TRBV14 and TRBJ2-1, is EAGVTQFPSHSVIEKGQTVTLRCDPISGHDNLYWYRRVMGKEIKFLLHFVKESKQDESGMPNNRFLAERTGGTYSTLKVQPAELEDSGVYFCASSPRGGAGKQFFGPGTRLTVL.

The V and J genes are TRBV2 and TRBJ1-1, with 7 nucleotides matching TRBD1. With 7 bases clipped from V and 5 bases from J, the junction kept 13 bases outside the gene matches. The CDR3 spans 15 residues. Germline-derived CDR1 and CDR2 are SNHLY and FYNNEI. This chain's CDR3 is CASIRRQGGITEAFF. In DNA form, the CDR3 reads TGTGCCAGCATTAGGCGACAGGGTGGTATAACTGAAGCTTTCTTT.

This clone occurred a few times. The CDR3 DNA reads as TGTGCCAGCAGCAAAGCCGGGACAGGGGGAAGTGACTATGGCTACACCTTC. Protein: CASSKAGTGGSDYGYTF. The chain carries TRBV21-1 and TRBJ1-2; the D segment call TRBD1 is taken from the table without a DNA check. TRBV21-1 is deemed a pseudogene. The CDR3 totals 17 residues.

V is TRBV30 and J is TRBJ2-7, with 9 bases lining up with TRBD1. The V gene's germline CDR1 is GTSNPN and CDR2 SVGIG (reference sequence). This CDR3 region has 12 residues. V dropped 5 bases and J dropped 5; count of bases not matched to a gene: 4. CDR3 loop: CAWDRGIDEQYF. CDR3 DNA sequence: TGTGCCTGGGACAGGGGGATCGACGAGCAGTACTTC.

The chain has TRBV12-2 and TRBJ1-5; no DNA check was done on the table's D call, TRBD1. TRBV12-2 is listed as a pseudogene. The CDR3 loop spans 14 amino acids. The CDR3 loop is CASRMDSLNQPQHF. CDR3 nucleotides: TGTGCAAGTCGCATGGACAGCCTCAATCAGCCCCAGCATTTT.

This sequence joins TRBV7-9 and TRBJ2-7; D remains ambiguous. Trimming pared 5 bases from V and 0 bases from J, leaving 11 bases between. The CDR3 runs to 14 residues. The germline CDR1 and CDR2 sequences are SEHNR and FQNEAQ (reference sequence). CDR3 loop: CASSLSQFSYEQYF. CDR3 sequence (DNA): TGTGCCAGCAGCCTCTCTCAGTTCTCCTACGAGCAGTACTTC.

The chain carries TRBV30 and TRBJ1-5, with D possibly being TRBD1 (6 bases). Trimming pared 5 bases from V and 3 bases from J, leaving 14 bases between. Germline values: CDR1 GTSNPN, CDR2 SVGIG (reference sequence). The CDR3 consists of 14 residues. The CDR3: CAWSLTGYNQPQHF. The CDR3 DNA follows: TGTGCCTGGTCGCTGACAGGCTACAATCAGCCCCAGCATTTT.

This chain connects TRBV7-9 to TRBJ2-7; 9 bases agree with TRBD2. The CDR3 loop spans 16 amino acids. Per the germline V gene, CDR1 is SEHNR and CDR2 is FQNEAQ (reference sequence). The ends lost 5 bases at V and 7 bases at J; junction bases unmatched: 15. CDR3 bases: TGTGCCAGCAGCCCGGGCGGGACTAGCACCGACGCGGAGCAGTACTTC. Its translation is CASSPGGTSTDAEQYF.